This TCR beta chain was profiled in a study of Ad26.COV2.S vaccination and SARS-CoV-2 variants listed by TCRdb under 2021. Turning to the overall study: Vaccine-arm donors came from COV1001, a multicentre, randomized, double-blind, placebo-controlled phase I-IIa trial of Ad26.COV2.S in healthy adults. Ad26.COV2.S was administered intramuscularly at 5 x 10^10 or 1 x 10^11 viral particles, either as a single shot or as two shots given 56 days apart. TCRbeta repertoire sequencing was used to assess the specificity and breadth of SARS-CoV-2-reactive T cell receptors after Ad26.COV2.S vaccination. A total of 32 samples were included in the TCR-sequenced set, comprising 19 Ad26.COV2.S vaccine recipients, 5 placebo recipients and 8 SARS-CoV-2 convalescent individuals. Trial participants were randomized into five groups of five: low-dose or high-dose Ad26.COV2.S given once or twice, or placebo on both occasions. Investigators remained blinded to trial group allocation during experiments and outcome assessment. The full study reports these points: It was noted by the authors that total T cell responses may have been underestimated by the TCR breadth and depth analyses. Substantial breadth of spike-specific CD8+ and CD4+ T cell responses was reported after vaccination. Comparable non-spike TCR breadth was observed between vaccine and placebo recipients, consistent with only spike being contained in the vaccine. Ad26.COV2.S recipients had higher spike-specific TCR breadth than placebo recipients (P = 0.0014). The study was not powered for comparison of responses between vaccine doses or regimens.

V is reduced by 4 bases and J by 1 base, leaving a spacing of 13 bases between them. The CDR3 runs 14 amino acids, cysteine and phenylalanine included. This entry keeps only the CDR3 DNA: 42 bases, framed from base 1. The germline V gene (reference sequence) specifies GTSNPN as CDR1 and SVGIG as CDR2. This clone was observed a handful of times. Its antigen is not yet known. The input lacks base qualities; no much larger clone sits a single base away. The immunoSEQ Assay was used to sequence TCRbeta CDR3 regions. After extraction, genomic DNA underwent amplification by bias-controlled multiplex PCR, followed by high-throughput sequencing. The source study handled its data this way. To quantify the absolute abundance of each unique TCRbeta CDR3 region, sequences were collapsed and filtered. Usable DNA was measured by amplifying reference genes present in all nucleated cells, and TCRbeta template counts were normalized to that usable DNA to estimate T cell fraction. Repertoire TCRs were annotated as SARS-CoV-2-specific by exact matching of V gene, CDR3 amino acid sequence and J gene to a known reactive TCR set. MIRA supplied the reference SARS-CoV-2 TCR set, which was filtered for enrichment in COVID-19-positive ImmuneCODE repertoires so that public or cross-reactive TCRs were removed. Using the MIRA antigens, annotated TCRs were further analysed by specific ORF or by position within an ORF. Breadth was defined as the number of annotated unique rearrangements divided by the total number of unique productive rearrangements, and depth was defined as the summed frequency of the annotated unique rearrangements. Two-sided Wilcoxon rank-sum tests were applied when comparing TCR breadth between groups. TCRdb stores this immuneACCESS table with in-frame sequences only. Part of the clones is absent; in the studies checked, under half of the shortfall reflects unresolved V genes, and no reason is known for the rest. V and J calls and clone size are as listed in that table; D and trimming were resolved from the DNA. A total of fewer than 800,000 clones appear in this sample, around 92% of them only once. Jointly, the top ten make up around 1.5% of the sample.

The treatment or condition label corresponds to: 19 received Ad26.COV2.S at low or high dose, single or two shots; about 5 received placebo; per-sample allocation not given. Repertoires of vaccine and placebo recipients were sequenced from samples taken on day 63 after the first injection. Between 29 July and 7 August 2020, Cohort 1b enrolled around 24 adults aged 18-55 years at one site in Boston, USA. Ad26.COV2.S was a replication-incompetent adenovirus type 26 vector that expressed a prefusion-stabilized SARS-CoV-2 spike protein derived from the original Wuhan strain. The chain is assembled from TRBV30 and TRBJ2-5, with the D gene not confidently named. This sequence originates from a person aged 18 to 59 who received the Ad26.COV2.S COVID-19 vaccine or a placebo. The sequences come from peripheral blood, collected in a trial of Ad26.COV2.S vaccine versus placebo. The DNA sequence reads TGTGCCTGGACCCACGGAAGGACCCAAGAGACCCAGTACTTC. It translates as CAWTHGRTQETQYF.